Described below is a single TCR beta chain sequence and its context. The authors' processing: Counts of nucleated cells, estimated from reference gene primer amplification, were obtained. Generated by immunoSEQ multiplex PCR, the TCRdb table keeps only in-frame clones and is missing some. V, J and clone size derive from that table, while D and trimming were established from the DNA sequence. The data contain approximately 10,000 clones, 70% to 75% of them singletons. Seattle cases were enrolled at active infection and followed longitudinally. The source of the sample is a study of blood T cell repertoires in COVID-19. Study-level information: PBMCs, B-cell-depleted T cells, or T cells provided the cDNA or gDNA that made up the material.

Germline loops: CDR1 MNHEY, CDR2 SMNVEV (reference sequence). The CDR3 runs to 16 residues. Trimming pared 5 bases from V and 7 bases from J, leaving 18 bases between. The receptor comes from a man aged 55 to 70 with COVID-19, enrolled during active disease. The chain has TRBV27 and TRBJ1-6; D unclear. Sequencing used peripheral blood. The CDR3 nucleotides are TGTGCCAGCAGTCCCCACCCAAGAGGGATGAATTCACCCCTCCACTTT. It encodes CASSPHPRGMNSPLHF.